Listed here are 2 T cell receptor beta chains from one sample, sequenced in a study of Graves' ophthalmopathy and Graves' hyperthyroidism. RNA transcripts served as template for amplifying TCR beta CDR3 sequences. HTBI primers were employed in first-round RT-PCR, then a second-round multiplex PCR followed. TCRdb re-derived calls from the multiplex PCR reads in MiXCR, one entry per CDR3 protein. The sample lists approximately 700,000 distinct CDR3 sequences, roughly 40% occurring once. Sequencing was carried out using peripheral blood. The receptors originated from an adult man with Graves' ophthalmopathy.

This clonotype came up a few times. V and J are TRBV20-1 and TRBJ1-2; TRBD1 matches at 7 bases. This CDR3 has 16 residues. Germline-derived CDR1 and CDR2 are DFQATT and SNEGSKA (reference sequence). J was trimmed by 1 base and V by 0 bases; bases with no gene match: 8. This CDR3 reads CSARDVVAGGNYGYTF. The CDR3 DNA sequence: TGCAGTGCTAGAGATGTGGTGGCAGGGGGTAACTATGGCTACACCTTC.

V is TRBV20-1 and J is TRBJ2-7; 8 bases fit TRBD1. The CDR3 is made up of 14 amino acids. CDR1 and CDR2 from the germline V gene are DFQATT and SNEGSKA (reference sequence). V dropped 6 bases and J dropped 0; count of bases not matched to a gene: 7. The CDR3 nucleotides read TGCAGTGCCCCTCGGACAGGGACCTCCTACGAGCAGTACTTC. This gives the protein CSAPRTGTSYEQYF.